Below, 17 T cell receptor beta chains from the same sample are listed, as sequenced in a study of shared clonotypes between healthy human individuals. Measured with immunoSEQ multiplex PCR; TCRdb has only the in-frame clones, and not every one. This table has 550,000 to 800,000 clones, around 72% appearing once. Sequencing was performed on memory CD4+ T cells sorted from blood. Subset: CD45RA-negative fraction. The receptors here all came from a woman in her twenties or thirties in good health.

The CDR3 here is CASRRTSGGNTGELFF. The CDR3 bases are TGTGCCAGCAGGCGGACTAGCGGGGGGAACACCGGGGAGCTGTTTTTT. This chain connects TRBV11-2 to TRBJ2-2; 13 nucleotides align to TRBD2. J was trimmed by 1 base and V by 6 bases; bases with no gene match: 2. Germline-derived CDR1 and CDR2 are SGHAT and FQNNGV. CDR3 length: 16 amino acids.

This chain joins TRBV27 and TRBJ2-1, with TRBD1 identical over 7 bases. Trimming removed 8 bases from V and 6 bases from J; junction bases left unmatched: 22. The CDR3 totals 18 residues. Germline V lookup: CDR1 MNHEY, CDR2 SMNVEV (reference sequence). The CDR3 nucleotides are TGTGCCAGCCGACATACTCACAGGGGTTTAATTTTACTCAATGAGCAGTTCTTC. It encodes CASRHTHRGLILLNEQFF.

This clone has a single count. The CDR3 coding sequence is TGCAGCGTGATTTCGACAGGGCTCCTTGAGGAGCAGTACTTC. Encoded protein: CSVISTGLLEEQYF. The J gene is TRBJ2-7, the V gene TRBV29-1; 7 bases are shared with TRBD1. J gave up 7 bases and V 6 bases, and 15 bases lay outside the gene matches. Looked up from germline, CDR1 is SQVTM and CDR2 is ANQGSEA. CDR3 size: 14 residues.

The rearrangement joins TRBV11-2 to TRBJ2-7; TRBD1 aligns across 10 bases. V lost 5 bases to trimming and J lost 3 bases; unmatched junction nucleotides: 7. The CDR3 loop spans 15 amino acids. Germline V gene sequence: CDR1 SGHAT, CDR2 FQNNGV. DNA of the CDR3: TGTGCCAGCAGCGCCGACCGGGACAGGGGCTACGAGCAGTACTTC. Translated: CASSADRDRGYEQYF.

The chain recombines TRBV11-3 with TRBJ2-2; 7 bases line up with TRBD1. V shed 4 bases and J 4 bases; nucleotides not matched to a gene: 12. CDR1 and CDR2 from the germline V gene are SGHNT and YENEEA. CDR3 length equals 17 residues. The CDR3, as DNA: TGTGCCAGCAGCTCGTCACCGACAGGGATAGTCACCGGGGAGCTGTTTTTT. As protein: CASSSSPTGIVTGELFF.

The chain carries TRBV12-5 and TRBJ1-2, with TRBD1 identical over 7 bases. V lost 4 bases to trimming and J lost 8 bases; unmatched junction nucleotides: 13. CDR3 size: 15 residues. Germline V lookup: CDR1 LGHNT, CDR2 FRNRAP. CDR3 protein: CASGWAGQTMGGYTF. The DNA of the CDR3 is TGTGCTAGTGGTTGGGCGGGACAGACCATGGGCGGCTACACCTTC.

V gene TRBV6-5 combines with J gene TRBJ2-1; 9 bases are a match to TRBD2. Per germline, CDR1 MNHEY and CDR2 SVGAGI. J lost 4 bases, V lost 7 bases, and 5 bases had no gene match. The CDR3 has 14 amino acids. CDR3 protein: CASKASGIYNEQFF. Written as DNA, the CDR3 is TGTGCCAGCAAGGCTAGCGGGATTTACAATGAGCAGTTCTTC.

The chain couples TRBV28 to TRBJ2-1; 7 bases line up with TRBD2. This CDR3 contains 14 residues. The trim removed 1 base at V and 9 bases at J, leaving 6 bases unmatched. CDR1 MDHEN and CDR2 SYDVKM come from the germline V gene. The CDR3 reads CASSLLRLAGEQFF. CDR3 sequence (DNA): TGTGCCAGCAGTTTATTGAGACTAGCTGGTGAGCAGTTCTTC.

The table lists this clone with a few counts. The chain couples TRBV5-5 to TRBJ2-6; D perhaps matches TRBD2 (6 bases). Trimming cost V 0 bases and J 2 bases, with 6 bases left between them. There are 15 residues in the CDR3. Germline V gene sequence: CDR1 SGHKS, CDR2 YYEKEE (reference sequence). The CDR3 here is CASSLAGAGANVLTF. The CDR3 DNA reads TGTGCCAGCAGCTTGGCGGGGGCTGGGGCCAACGTCCTGACTTTC.

The chain employs TRBV28 and TRBJ2-2, with 9 nucleotides matching TRBD1. CDR1 MDHEN and CDR2 SYDVKM come from the germline V gene. Trimming removed 5 bases from V and 0 bases from J; junction bases left unmatched: 1. The CDR3 is 15 amino acids. The DNA for the CDR3 is TGTGCCAGCAGTACAGGGGGCGCGAACACCGGGGAGCTGTTTTTT. It codes for CASSTGGANTGELFF.

The CDR3 spells CASSTGTTTNEKLFF. CDR3 coding DNA: TGCGCCAGCAGCACCGGGACAACAACTAATGAAAAACTGTTTTTT. This rearrangement joins TRBV5-1 to TRBJ1-4; the D gene is possibly TRBD1 (6 bases). The CDR3 has 15 amino acids. V was pared by 4 bases and J by 0 bases, with 10 bases between. Germline assignment: CDR1 SGHRS and CDR2 YFSETQ.

As regards this clone: One junction end does not reproduce the germline sequence, and a read error may be involved. The chain links TRBV29-1 to TRBJ2-1; D gene ambiguous. Germline V gives CDR1 SQVTM, CDR2 ANQGSEA. The CDR3 extends over 13 amino acids. The CDR3 DNA reads TGCAGCGTTCAAGATAGTTGGGACAATGAGCAGTTCTTC. Encoded protein: CSVQDSWDNEQFF.

The chain links TRBV30 to TRBJ1-1; tentatively, D is TRBD1 (5 bases). Germline V gene data show CDR1 as GTSNPN and CDR2 as SVGIG (reference sequence). The CDR3 contains 13 residues. Trimming left V 2 bases short and J 1 base short, with 8 bases between. The CDR3 DNA is TGTGCCTGGAGTAAGGGACGGAACACTGAAGCTTTCTTT. It encodes CAWSKGRNTEAFF.

The chain recombines TRBV25-1 with TRBJ1-2; D perhaps matches TRBD1 (6 bases). The CDR3 is 13 residues long. The ends were cut back, 4 bases at V and 3 bases at J, with 9 bases in the middle. The germline gives CDR1 MGHDK, CDR2 SYGVNS. The CDR3 here is CASSARTDYGYTF. CDR3 DNA: TGTGCCAGCAGTGCTCGGACAGACTATGGCTACACCTTC.

The rearrangement links TRBV5-1 to TRBJ1-1; maybe TRBD1 (5 bases). Germline loops: CDR1 SGHRS, CDR2 YFSETQ. Trimming took off 0 bases at V and 4 bases at J, with 13 bases between the two ends. The CDR3 extends over 15 amino acids. CDR3 coding DNA: TGCGCCAGCAGCTTGGAAGGCAGGGTAATCACTGAAGCTTTCTTT. Translation: CASSLEGRVITEAFF.

The chain employs TRBV4-2 and TRBJ2-3; 10 nucleotides align to TRBD2. CDR3 length: 19 amino acids. V was pared by 0 bases and J by 6 bases, with 15 bases of the junction left unmatched. CDR1 and CDR2 (germline): LGHNA, YNFKEQ. CDR3 coding DNA: TGTGCCAGCAGCCAAGATCTTAGCGGGAGGCAGGGGGGGCGGGATACGCAGTATTTT. Protein: CASSQDLSGRQGGRDTQYF.

V usage is TRBV11-3 and J usage is TRBJ2-3, with a possible D match to TRBD2 (6 bases). The CDR3 has 16 amino acids. V shed 5 bases and J shed 2 bases, with 17 bases lying between them. Germline V gene lookup returns CDR1 SGHNT and CDR2 YENEEA. CDR3 coding DNA: TGTGCCAGCAGCCTAGGGGTAGCGGATAACACAGATACGCAGTATTTT. It encodes CASSLGVADNTDTQYF.